This is a list of T cell receptor beta chains from one sample in a study of post-analysis software for immune sequencing data. Each CDR3 protein is one row after TCRdb ran MiXCR on the PCR reads. The sample lists around 770,000 distinct CDR3 sequences, 46% seen once, with 4% to 5% in the top ten. Source material: blood. These receptors originate from a girl between 5 and 17 years old with multiple sclerosis. CDR3s include the opening cysteine and the closing phenylalanine or tryptophan. D genes are given only for firm matches. The listing skips clone size in some rows; elsewhere it reads once, few, many or a size class.

>TRBV20-1|TRBJ2-1|TRBD2|-
CSAHPAGVIYNEQFF
TGCAGTGCCCACCCCGCGGGAGTTATATACAATGAGCAGTTCTTC
>TRBV20-1|TRBJ2-7|TRBD2|few
CSATRPAGVEYEQYF
TGCAGTGCTACCCGTCCCGCGGGAGTGGAGTACGAGCAGTACTTC
>TRBV9|TRBJ2-2|TRBD2|-
CASRVAGGHTGELFF
TGTGCCAGCAGGGTAGCGGGAGGACACACCGGGGAGCTGTTTTTT
>TRBV7-9|TRBJ2-1|-|few
CASSQLTSDNEQFF
TGTGCCAGCAGCCAACTTACTAGTGACAATGAGCAGTTCTTC
>TRBV6-6|TRBJ1-6|-|few
CASSYTGPTEGGSPLHF
TGTGCCAGCAGTTACACGGGGCCTACAGAGGGAGGCTCACCCCTCCACTTT
>TRBV7-2|TRBJ2-1|TRBD2|-
CASSSTGASGRWNEQFF
TGTGCCAGCAGCTCTACCGGGGCTAGCGGGAGGTGGAATGAGCAGTTCTTC
>TRBV25-1|TRBJ2-5|-|-
CASSESLRETQYF
TGTGCCAGCAGTGAATCCCTAAGGGAGACCCAGTACTTC
>TRBV20-1|TRBJ2-5|TRBD1|-
CSPPNPRGREETQYF
TGCAGTCCACCAAACCCCAGGGGGCGGGAAGAGACCCAGTACTTC
>TRBV6-1|TRBJ2-3|-|once
CASSEAGDNTDTQYF
TGTGCCAGCAGTGAAGCGGGGGACAACACAGATACGCAGTATTTT
>TRBV29-1|TRBJ2-6|-|-
CSVGVGANVLTF
TGCAGCGTTGGGGTTGGGGCCAACGTCCTGACTTTC
>TRBV3-1|TRBJ2-2|-|-
CASSPFLLESGELFF
TGTGCCAGCAGCCCGTTCCTTCTAGAGTCCGGGGAGCTGTTTTTT
>TRBV6-5|TRBJ2-7|TRBD1|-
CASSRGQLGPEQYF
TGTGCCAGCAGCCGGGGACAGCTAGGTCCCGAGCAGTACTTC
>TRBV20-1|TRBJ2-5|TRBD2|-
CSATGTSGNQETQYF
TGCAGTGCTACCGGGACTAGCGGGAACCAAGAGACCCAGTACTTC
>TRBV20-1|TRBJ2-1|TRBD2|-
CSARGEREGRYNEQFF
TGCAGTGCTAGAGGTGAGCGGGAGGGAAGATACAATGAGCAGTTCTTC
>TRBV7-6|TRBJ2-7|TRBD2|-
CASSLDWGGSEQYF
TGTGCCAGCAGCTTAGATTGGGGGGGATCCGAGCAGTACTTC
>TRBV6-5|TRBJ2-5|-|few
CASSSRREEYF
TGTGCCAGCAGTTCTCGCAGGGAAGAGTACTTC
>TRBV20-1|TRBJ2-1|-|-
CSARALKGDSYNEQFF
TGCAGTGCTAGAGCCCTTAAGGGAGATTCCTACAATGAGCAGTTCTTC
>TRBV20-1|TRBJ2-7|-|few
CSANSGLGYEQYF
TGCAGTGCTAATTCAGGGCTGGGCTACGAGCAGTACTTC
>TRBV4-1|TRBJ2-5|TRBD1|once
CASSQPGQEIETQYF
TGCGCCAGCAGCCAACCGGGACAGGAGATCGAGACCCAGTACTTC
>TRBV9|TRBJ1-2|-|-
CASSGFRNYGYTF
TGTGCCAGCAGCGGTTTCCGGAACTATGGCTACACCTTC
>TRBV9|TRBJ2-1|-|-
CASSVGPYEQFF
TGTGCCAGCAGCGTAGGACCGTATGAGCAGTTCTTC
>TRBV5-1|TRBJ2-3|-|-
CASSLPRDTSTDTQYF
TGCGCCAGCAGCTTGCCCCGGGACACCAGCACAGATACGCAGTATTTT
>TRBV10-3|TRBJ2-7|-|-
CAISEFRDRSYEQYF
TGTGCCATCAGTGAGTTCCGGGACCGATCCTACGAGCAGTACTTC
>TRBV12-3/TRBV12-4|TRBJ2-7|TRBD2|-
CASSPHLAGGGEQYF
TGTGCCAGCAGTCCCCATCTAGCGGGAGGCGGCGAGCAGTACTTC
>TRBV20-1|TRBJ2-7|-|-
CSAREAAYEQYF
TGCAGTGCTAGAGAGGCGGCATACGAGCAGTACTTC
>TRBV29-1|TRBJ2-5|-|few
CSVFRAQGQETQYF
TGCAGCGTTTTCAGGGCCCAGGGCCAAGAGACCCAGTACTTC
>TRBV20-1|TRBJ1-5|-|once
CSAIEPGSNQPQHF
TGCAGTGCTATCGAACCAGGTAGCAATCAGCCCCAGCATTTT
>TRBV20-1|TRBJ2-5|-|few
CSASRLAGAQYF
TGCAGTGCTAGTCGGCTAGCAGGGGCCCAGTACTTC
>TRBV20-1|TRBJ1-2|-|-
CSARDGGRVDGYTF
TGCAGTGCTAGAGACGGAGGAAGAGTAGATGGCTACACCTTC
>TRBV29-1|TRBJ1-2|TRBD1|-
CSVQQGVDYGYTF
TGCAGCGTGCAACAGGGGGTGGACTATGGCTACACCTTC
>TRBV4-2|TRBJ2-5|TRBD2|few
CASSQEALARETQYF
TGTGCCAGCAGCCAAGAGGCACTAGCGAGAGAGACCCAGTACTTC
>TRBV24-1|TRBJ2-3|-|few
CATSDFGVGDTQYF
TGTGCCACCAGTGATTTCGGCGTGGGGGATACGCAGTATTTT
>TRBV7-9|TRBJ1-2|-|-
CASSRTPRTASNYGYTF
TGTGCCAGCAGCCGCACTCCTAGGACGGCATCTAACTATGGCTACACCTTC
>TRBV15|TRBJ2-1|-|-
CATSSSPGLLNNEQFF
TGTGCCACCAGCAGTAGCCCGGGACTTCTCAACAATGAGCAGTTCTTC
>TRBV11-2|TRBJ1-2|-|once
CASSPRTESTYGYTF
TGTGCCAGCAGCCCTAGGACAGAGAGCACCTATGGCTACACCTTC
>TRBV2|TRBJ2-1|-|-
CASREGTEDEQFF
TGTGCCAGCAGGGAGGGGACAGAGGATGAGCAGTTCTTC
>TRBV9|TRBJ2-1|-|-
CASSTAGTGYNEQFF
TGTGCCAGCAGCACTGCCGGGACTGGATACAATGAGCAGTTCTTC
>TRBV20-1|TRBJ2-5|TRBD2|few
CSVLAGGRETQYF
TGCAGTGTCCTAGCGGGAGGCAGAGAGACCCAGTACTTC